Following are 3 T cell receptor beta chains from one sample sequenced in a study of blood T cells in healthy people across ages. Sample-barcoded 5' priming and a J-beta primer mix drove a second PCR of roughly 6 to 12 cycles. TCRdb redid the calling of the 5' RACE reads with MiXCR, one entry per CDR3 protein. The repertoire consists of some 1.6 million distinct CDR3 sequences, with 30% to 40% occurring once and the leading ten covering approximately 10%. The sequenced sample consisted of blood. These receptors all stem from a woman aged 25-40 years in good health.

The table lists this clonotype with a few counts. As DNA, the CDR3 is TGTGCCAGCAGCCCCGAAGAAAGCCCGGCGCAGTATTTT. Its protein is CASSPEESPAQYF. V gene TRBV13 combines with J gene TRBJ2-3; no reliable D call. The germline V gene has CDR1 PRHDT and CDR2 FYEKMQ (reference sequence). The CDR3 totals 13 residues. The V end was cut by 5 bases, the J end by 10 bases, with 16 bases between.

The chain combines TRBV20-1 with TRBJ2-7; 10 positions match TRBD1. CDR3 length: 15 residues. V shed 5 bases, J shed 4 bases, and the junction held 11 bases outside the gene matches. Germline V gene sequence: CDR1 DFQATT, CDR2 SNEGSKA (reference sequence). This CDR3 is CSAPPLGQGLYEQYF. The CDR3 coding sequence is TGCAGTGCTCCCCCTCTGGGACAGGGGCTTTACGAGCAGTACTTC.

The V and J genes are TRBV9 and TRBJ1-4, with 8 bases fitting TRBD1. The CDR3 has 15 amino acids. Germline-derived CDR1 and CDR2 are SGDLS and YYNGEE. V shed 3 bases, J shed 7 bases, and the junction held 8 bases outside the gene matches. The CDR3: CASSASGGESEKLFF. The CDR3 coding sequence is TGTGCCAGCAGCGCATCAGGGGGCGAGAGTGAAAAACTGTTTTTT.